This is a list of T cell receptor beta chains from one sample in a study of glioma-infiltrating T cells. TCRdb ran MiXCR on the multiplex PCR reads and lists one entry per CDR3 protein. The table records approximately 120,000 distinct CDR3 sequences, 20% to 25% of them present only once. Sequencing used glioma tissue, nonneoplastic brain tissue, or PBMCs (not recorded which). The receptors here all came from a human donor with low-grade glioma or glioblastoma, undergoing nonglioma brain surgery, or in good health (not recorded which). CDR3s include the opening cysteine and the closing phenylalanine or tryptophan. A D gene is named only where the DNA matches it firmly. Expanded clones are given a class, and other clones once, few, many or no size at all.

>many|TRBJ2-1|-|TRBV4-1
TGCGCCAGCAGCCAAGATCAGTACAATGAGCAGTTCTTC
CASSQDQYNEQFF
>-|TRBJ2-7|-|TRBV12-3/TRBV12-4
TGTGCCAGCAGATCGAACTCCTACGAGCAGTACTTC
CASRSNSYEQYF
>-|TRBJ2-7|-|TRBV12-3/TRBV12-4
TGTGCCAGCAGTTGGGGGAGAACTTACGAGCAGTGCTTC
CASSWGRTYEQCF
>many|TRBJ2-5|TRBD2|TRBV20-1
TGCAGTGCTAGACCTAGCGGGAGGAGGCAGACCCAGTACTTC
CSARPSGRRQTQYF
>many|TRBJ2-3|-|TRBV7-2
TGTGCCAGCAGCTTAAGTCAGAGCACAGATACGCAGTATTTT
CASSLSQSTDTQYF
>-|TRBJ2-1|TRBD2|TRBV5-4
TGTGCCAGCAGCCCAGGGACTAGCGGGGCTCTTAACAATGAGCAGTTCTTC
CASSPGTSGALNNEQFF
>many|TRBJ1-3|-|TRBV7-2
TGTGCCAGCAGCTTAGGATCGGCGGACTCTGGAAACACCATATATTTT
CASSLGSADSGNTIYF
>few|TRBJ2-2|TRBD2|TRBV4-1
TGCGCCAGCACCGGGAGCGGGAGCCGGGTTAGGCGCTCCACCGGGGAGCTGTTTTTT
CASTGSGSRVRRSTGELFF
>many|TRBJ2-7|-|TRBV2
TGTGCCAGCAGTCCCCCCTTACGCGAAGAGTACTTC
CASSPPLREEYF
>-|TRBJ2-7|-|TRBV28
TGTGCCTCTCAACAGGTCTCCTACGAGCAGTACTTC
CASQQVSYEQYF
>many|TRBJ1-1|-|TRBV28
TGTGCCAGCAGTTTACAGGTTATGAACACTGAAGCTTTCTTT
CASSLQVMNTEAFF
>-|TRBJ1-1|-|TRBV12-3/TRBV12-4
TGTGCCAGCAGGTCCCAGGGGAACACTGAAGCTTTCTTT
CASRSQGNTEAFF
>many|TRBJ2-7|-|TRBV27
TGTGCCGCCGGACTGGCCCCCATGCGTGAGCAGTACTTC
CAAGLAPMREQYF
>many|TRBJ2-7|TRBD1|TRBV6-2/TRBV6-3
TGTGCCAGCAGTTACAGAGACAGGGTTTCCGAGCAGTACTTC
CASSYRDRVSEQYF
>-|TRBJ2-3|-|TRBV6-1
TGTGCCAGCAGAGTAGGAGGGCCCGGGGATACGCAGTATTTT
CASRVGGPGDTQYF
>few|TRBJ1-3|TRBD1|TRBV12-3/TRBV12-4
TGTGCCAGCAGTTGGGGACAGGGAAACACCATATATTTT
CASSWGQGNTIYF
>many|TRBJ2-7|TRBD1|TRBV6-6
TGTGCCAGCAGTTACTCCTCGGGACAGGGGTACGAGCAGTACTTC
CASSYSSGQGYEQYF
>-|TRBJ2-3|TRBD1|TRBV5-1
TGCGCCAGCAGCACAGGGGATACCACAGATACGCAGTATTTT
CASSTGDTTDTQYF
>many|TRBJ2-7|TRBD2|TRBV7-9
TGTGCCAGCAGCTCATGGACTAGCGGGAGTTACGAGCAGTACTTC
CASSSWTSGSYEQYF
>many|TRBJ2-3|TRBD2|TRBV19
TGTGCCAGTAGTATGGGCGGGAGGTACACAGATACGCAGTATTTT
CASSMGGRYTDTQYF
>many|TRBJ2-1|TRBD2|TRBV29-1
TGCAGCGTTGTTATTAGCGGGAGCCCTTCGGTATACAATGAGCAGTTCTTC
CSVVISGSPSVYNEQFF
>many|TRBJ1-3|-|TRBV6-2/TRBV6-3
TGTGCCAGCAGTTACCCCGCCGGGCGCTCTGGAAACACCATATATTTT
CASSYPAGRSGNTIYF
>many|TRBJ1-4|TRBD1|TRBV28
TGTGCCAGCAGTAGTATAGGGGGGACAGGGGTTGAAAAACTGTTTTTT
CASSSIGGTGVEKLFF
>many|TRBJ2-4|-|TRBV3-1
TGTGCCAGCAGCCAAGGGGAAGCCAAAAACATTCAGTACTTC
CASSQGEAKNIQYF
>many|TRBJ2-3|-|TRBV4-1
TGCGCCAGCAGCCAAAGGCAGCGGAGTTACACAGATACGCAGTATTTT
CASSQRQRSYTDTQYF
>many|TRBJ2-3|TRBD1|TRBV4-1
TGCGCCAGCAGGGGACAGGGTGCAGATACGCAGTATTTT
CASRGQGADTQYF